The source of this T cell receptor beta chain is a study of shared clonotypes between healthy human individuals. It was CD45RO-negative cells, positively selected for CCR7, that made up naive CD8 cells, with terminally differentiated effector memory CD45RA+ cells excluded. Healthy and HIV-negative, the adult donors had no recent acute infections or vaccinations. The germline V gene encodes CDR1 MNHEY and CDR2 SMNVEV (reference sequence). The CDR3 extends over 14 amino acids. Trimming pared 2 bases from V and 3 bases from J, leaving 9 bases between. The assay was run at deep level. Replicate PCRs for sorted subsets used roughly 200 ng DNA; this equaled 33,000 or so T cell genomes. The table came from immunoSEQ multiplex PCR; TCRdb's copy has only in-frame clones and leaves some out. The table records about 650,000 clones, roughly 95% of them present only once. Notes on this clone: The target antigen is unknown.

Study-wide findings and caveats: Donor clonotype sharing was expected to depend on sequencing depth.

V and J are TRBV27 and TRBJ2-3; D not resolved. Material for sequencing was naive CD8+ T cells sorted from blood. This clonotype was obtained from a woman aged 25 to 39 in good health. Here the CDR3 reads CASSLAVRTDTQYF. In DNA form, the CDR3 reads TGTGCCAGCAGTTTAGCTGTCCGAACAGATACGCAGTATTTT.